This TCR beta chain was identified during a study of identical twins. TCRdb analysed the 5' RACE reads with MiXCR anew, one entry per CDR3 protein. Of approximately 670,000 distinct CDR3 sequences in the sample, roughly 6% were seen once. This clonotype was picked up many times. Source material: naive T cells sorted from blood. This sequence was found in a young man in good health.

CDR3 coding DNA: TGCAGCGTTGATATGGGTTTGGATGGGGACCGCACAGATACGCAGTATTTT. It is translated as CSVDMGLDGDRTDTQYF. This chain connects TRBV29-1 to TRBJ2-3; perhaps D is TRBD1 or TRBD2 (5 bases each). The V end lost 3 bases, the J end lost 1 base, and 20 bases lay between the germline ends. Germline CDR1 and CDR2: SQVTM and ANQGSEA. The CDR3 spans 17 residues.